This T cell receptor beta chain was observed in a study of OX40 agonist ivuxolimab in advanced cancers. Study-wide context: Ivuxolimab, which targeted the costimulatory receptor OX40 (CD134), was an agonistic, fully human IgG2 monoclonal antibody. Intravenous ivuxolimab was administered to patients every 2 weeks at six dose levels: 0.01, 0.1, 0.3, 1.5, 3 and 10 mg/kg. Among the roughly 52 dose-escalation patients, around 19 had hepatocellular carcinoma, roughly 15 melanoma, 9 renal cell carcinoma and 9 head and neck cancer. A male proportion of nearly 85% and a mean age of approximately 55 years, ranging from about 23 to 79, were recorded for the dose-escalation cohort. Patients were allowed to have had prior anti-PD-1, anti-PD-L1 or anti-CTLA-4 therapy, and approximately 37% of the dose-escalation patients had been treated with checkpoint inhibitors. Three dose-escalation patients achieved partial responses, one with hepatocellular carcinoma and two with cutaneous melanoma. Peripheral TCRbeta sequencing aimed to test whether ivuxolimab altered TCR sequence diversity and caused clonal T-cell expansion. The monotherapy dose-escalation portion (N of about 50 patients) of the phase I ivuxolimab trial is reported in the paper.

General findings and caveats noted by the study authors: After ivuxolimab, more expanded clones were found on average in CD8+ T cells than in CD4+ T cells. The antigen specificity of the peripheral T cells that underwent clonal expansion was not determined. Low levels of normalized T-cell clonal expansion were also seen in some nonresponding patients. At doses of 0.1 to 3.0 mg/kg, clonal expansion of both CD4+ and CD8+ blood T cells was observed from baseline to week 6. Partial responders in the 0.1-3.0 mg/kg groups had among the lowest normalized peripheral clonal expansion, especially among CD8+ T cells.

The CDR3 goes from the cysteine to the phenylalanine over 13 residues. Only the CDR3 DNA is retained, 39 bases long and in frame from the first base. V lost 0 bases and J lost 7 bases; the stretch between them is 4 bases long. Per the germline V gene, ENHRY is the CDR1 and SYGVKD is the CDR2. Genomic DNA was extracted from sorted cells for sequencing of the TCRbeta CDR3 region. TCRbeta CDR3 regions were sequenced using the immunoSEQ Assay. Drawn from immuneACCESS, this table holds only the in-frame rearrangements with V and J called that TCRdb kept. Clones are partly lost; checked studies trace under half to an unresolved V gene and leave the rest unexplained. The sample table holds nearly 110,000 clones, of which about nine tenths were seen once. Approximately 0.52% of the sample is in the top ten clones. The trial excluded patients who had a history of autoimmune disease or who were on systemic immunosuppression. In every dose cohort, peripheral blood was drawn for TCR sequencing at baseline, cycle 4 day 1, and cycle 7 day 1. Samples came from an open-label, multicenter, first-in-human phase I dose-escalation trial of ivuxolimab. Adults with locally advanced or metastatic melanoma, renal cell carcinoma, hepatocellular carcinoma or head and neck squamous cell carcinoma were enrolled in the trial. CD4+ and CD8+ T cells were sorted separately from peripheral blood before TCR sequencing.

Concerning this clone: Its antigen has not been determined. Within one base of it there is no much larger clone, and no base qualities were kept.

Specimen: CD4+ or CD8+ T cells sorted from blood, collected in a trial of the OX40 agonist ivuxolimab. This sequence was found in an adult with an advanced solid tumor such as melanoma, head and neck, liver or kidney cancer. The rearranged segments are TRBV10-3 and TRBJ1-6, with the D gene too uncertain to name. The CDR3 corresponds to CAISESRNSPLHF. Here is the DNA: TGTGCCATCAGTGAGTCCAGGAATTCACCCCTCCACTTT.